The rows below give T cell receptor beta chains drawn from one sample of a study of cytomegalovirus exposure and HLA in healthy donors. Sequenced by immunoSEQ multiplex PCR; TCRdb stores in-frame clones only, minus some. Of over 150,000 clones in the sample, around 84% are singletons; the top ten hold roughly 5.3%. The sample comprised PBMCs. These receptors came from a woman in her forties in good health and CMV-seropositive. The CDR3 runs from the conserved cysteine through the conserved F or W. The order of the fields is clone size, J gene, D gene, V gene, CDR3 DNA, CDR3 protein. D genes are given only for firm matches. Clone size, where shown, is once, few, many, or a class for clones that have expanded.

>-|TRBJ1-2|-|TRBV18
TGTGCCAGCTCACCCTCTGCCGACACGTACCATGGCTACACCTTC
CASSPSADTYHGYTF
>-|TRBJ1-6|-|TRBV6-5
TGTGCCAGCAGGCCTGGACGGAGGAATTCACCCCTCCACTTT
CASRPGRRNSPLHF
>-|TRBJ2-5|TRBD2|TRBV25-1
TGTGCCAGCAGTGATCTAGCGGACCACCAAGAGACCCAGTACTTC
CASSDLADHQETQYF
>-|TRBJ2-5|-|TRBV9
TGTGCCAGCAGCGTAGCGGGAGAGGAGACCCAGTACTTC
CASSVAGEETQYF
>-|TRBJ2-1|-|TRBV19
TGTGCCAGTAGTATGAAGGCGGAGGGCGGTGAGCAGTTCTTC
CASSMKAEGGEQFF
>-|TRBJ2-1|TRBD2|TRBV7-2
TGTGCCAGCAGCCTGATTACTAGCGGTGAGCAGTTCTTC
CASSLITSGEQFF
>-|TRBJ2-2|TRBD2|TRBV28
TGTGCCAGCGGATACACGACTAGCTACACCGGGGAGCTGTTTTTT
CASGYTTSYTGELFF
>-|TRBJ2-2|TRBD2|TRBV7-2
TGTGCCAGCAGCCTCGGAGCGGGGACCGGGGAGCTGTTTTTT
CASSLGAGTGELFF
>-|TRBJ2-1|TRBD1|TRBV27
TGTGCCAGCAGCCTACAGGGGCCCAGGGGAAATGAGCAGTTCTTC
CASSLQGPRGNEQFF
>-|TRBJ1-5|TRBD1|TRBV19
TGTGCCAGTAACCGACAGGGCCATCAGCCCCAGCATTTT
CASNRQGHQPQHF
>-|TRBJ2-3|-|TRBV6-1
TGTGCCAGCAGTGAAGCTGTCCGGCCCAGGCGCACAGATACGCAGTATTTT
CASSEAVRPRRTDTQYF
>-|TRBJ2-5|TRBD2|TRBV7-9
TGTGCCAGCAGCTCCGGTGGGGTAGCGGGCCTTTGGGAGACCCAGTACTTC
CASSSGGVAGLWETQYF
>-|TRBJ1-4|-|TRBV6-6
TGTGCCAGCACCCGGCGCGGGGAAAAACTGTTTTTT
CASTRRGEKLFF
>-|TRBJ2-1|-|TRBV19
TGTGCCAGTAGTATAGTAGGGGGGGCTGGGGATGAGCAGTTCTTC
CASSIVGGAGDEQFF
>once|TRBJ1-1|TRBD1|TRBV10-2
TGCGCCAGCAGCTTCGGACAGGGGAACACTGAAGCTTTCTTT
CASSFGQGNTEAFF
>-|TRBJ2-7|-|TRBV11-3
TGTGCCAGCAGCTTATTGACAGGTCCCTACGAGCAGTACTTC
CASSLLTGPYEQYF
>once|TRBJ2-1|TRBD2|TRBV19
TGTGCCAGTAGTGCCGGACTAGTCGATGAGCAGTTCTTC
CASSAGLVDEQFF
>-|TRBJ2-7|-|TRBV7-3
TGTGCCAGCAGCCTGGCGGGCGAGCAGTACTTC
CASSLAGEQYF
>-|TRBJ1-6|-|TRBV2
TGTGCCAGCAGCGGCCAGGGGTCTAATTCACCCCTCCACTTT
CASSGQGSNSPLHF
>-|TRBJ1-1|TRBD1|TRBV29-1
TGCAGCGGAAAACAGGGGCAGAACACTGAAGCTTTCTTT
CSGKQGQNTEAFF
>-|TRBJ1-1|TRBD1|TRBV28
TGTGCCAGCAGTTTAGACAGGGTACGTGCGCGGGCTTTCTTT
CASSLDRVRARAFF
>once|TRBJ2-7|-|TRBV27
TGTGCCAGCAGTGCCTCAGGGAATTTATGGTCCGAGCAGTACTTC
CASSASGNLWSEQYF
>-|TRBJ2-3|TRBD2|TRBV18
TGTGCCAGCTCATCATGGACTAGCGGCAGCACAGATACGCAGTATTTT
CASSSWTSGSTDTQYF
>-|TRBJ2-7|-|TRBV5-1
TGCGCCAGCAGCTTCCTCTCCTACGAGCAGTACTTC
CASSFLSYEQYF
>-|TRBJ2-1|-|TRBV5-4
TGTGCCAGCAGCTTGGTCCCGACCGGGTCCAACGTTAATGAGCAGTTCTTC
CASSLVPTGSNVNEQFF
>-|TRBJ2-3|-|TRBV5-1
TGCGCCAGCAGCTCCACAGGTTCGGATACGCAGTATTTT
CASSSTGSDTQYF
>-|TRBJ2-6|-|TRBV7-9
TGTGCCAGCAGCTACCGGGACTTCTTTGAGGGGGCCAACGTCCTGACTTTC
CASSYRDFFEGANVLTF
>once|TRBJ1-2|TRBD1|TRBV28
TGTGCCAGCAGTTTGAAGCGCGGGACAGGGAAAGTGTACTATGGCTACACCTTC
CASSLKRGTGKVYYGYTF